The 6 T cell receptor beta chains below all came from one sample that was sequenced in a study of blood T cell repertoires in COVID-19. The data were produced by immunoSEQ multiplex PCR, yet TCRdb's version contains in-frame clones alone and is incomplete. The repertoire holds 300,000 to 500,000 clones, with roughly 90% as singletons. Sequencing was done on a sample of PBMCs or T cells enriched from blood (not recorded which). These receptor sequences come from a woman aged 25 to 45 with acute COVID-19.

This clone was observed once. The rearrangement uses TRBV19 and TRBJ1-4; 7 bases align to TRBD1. Germline V gene sequence: CDR1 LNHDA, CDR2 SQIVND (reference sequence). V shed 7 bases, J shed 6 bases, and the junction held 5 bases outside the gene matches. CDR3 length: 13 amino acids. CDR3 sequence (DNA): TGTGCCAGTAATAGGGGGCGCGATGAAAAACTGTTTTTT. This translates into CASNRGRDEKLFF.

The V and J genes are TRBV18 and TRBJ1-3; no definite D call. Trimming shortened V by 3 bases and J by 0 bases, and 15 bases separated the two germline ends. This CDR3 region has 17 residues. Germline CDR1 KGHSH, CDR2 LQKENI. The CDR3 nucleotides are TGTGCCAGCTCACCGGGAGCCTCCTTTCTCTCTGGAAACACCATATATTTT. Protein sequence: CASSPGASFLSGNTIYF.

V gene TRBV12-3 or TRBV12-4 combines with J gene TRBJ1-2; D ambiguous. This CDR3 contains 13 residues. Trimming shortened V by 1 base and J by 4 bases, and 7 bases separated the two germline ends. CDR3 nucleotide sequence: TGTGCCAGCAGTTTAGGGGCCCCCTATGGCTACACCTTC. Residues: CASSLGAPYGYTF.

The rearrangement links TRBV7-9 to TRBJ1-4; TRBD1 might be the D (6 bases). The CDR3 extends over 16 amino acids. CDR1 is SEHNR, CDR2 FQNEAQ, per germline (reference sequence). The V end lost 1 base, the J end lost 10 bases, and 19 bases lay between the germline ends. The CDR3 here is CASSLVSAVGGGKLFF. In DNA form, the CDR3 reads TGTGCCAGCAGCTTAGTATCGGCCGTAGGGGGTGGAAAACTGTTTTTT.

This clone showed up just a few times. The genes are TRBV24-1 and TRBJ2-7; no clear D gene. The CDR3 contains 13 residues. Germline CDR1 KGHDR, CDR2 SFDVKD. V was trimmed by 3 bases and J by 2 bases, leaving 7 bases between them. Here the CDR3 reads CATSDPQTYEQYF. The DNA for the CDR3 is TGTGCCACCAGTGATCCACAGACCTACGAGCAGTACTTC.

The genes are TRBV4-2 and TRBJ2-2, with TRBD2 matching 9 bases. V was pared by 2 bases and J by 0 bases, with 4 bases of the junction left unmatched. The CDR3 length is 17 residues. Germline V gene sequence: CDR1 LGHNA, CDR2 YNFKEQ. The CDR3 DNA follows: TGTGCCAGCAGCCAAAGTAGCGGGGGTACGAACACCGGGGAGCTGTTTTTT. It is translated as CASSQSSGGTNTGELFF.